This is a list of T cell receptor beta chains from one sample in a study of radiotherapy plus CTLA-4 blockade in lung cancer. The assay was immunoSEQ multiplex PCR, and TCRdb's table has in-frame clones only and misses some. The sample lists 45,000 to 60,000 clones, 77% occurring once. The sequencing here drew on peripheral blood, taken from a patient treated with radiotherapy plus ipilimumab. The receptors originated from a human donor with non-small cell lung cancer whose response to radiotherapy plus ipilimumab could not be evaluated. Both conserved end residues are part of each CDR3. Expanded clones get a size class; other rows say once, few or many, or leave the size out.

j_call | clone_size | v_call | cdr3_aa
TRBJ1-2 | . | TRBV4-1 | CASSQGYGSMAGDGYTF
TRBJ1-6 | . | TRBV27 | CASSTKYDRVDSPLHF
TRBJ2-5 | . | TRBV7-9 | CASSWNLDRGQETQYF
TRBJ2-5 | . | TRBV6-6 | CASSYSRETQYF
TRBJ2-2 | . | TRBV5-4 | CASSLRAIAGVTGELFF
TRBJ2-5 | . | TRBV14 | CASSQQGLAKETQYF
TRBJ1-5 | . | TRBV7-8 | CASSLTGGVQPQHF
TRBJ1-2 | . | TRBV19 | CASRLAQQRYGYTF
TRBJ1-5 | . | TRBV19 | CASVLSFSVHQPQHF
TRBJ2-7 | . | TRBV7-2 | CASSLVRDREQYF
TRBJ2-7 | . | TRBV6-5 | CASRTDRGYEQYF
TRBJ1-2 | . | TRBV18 | CASSPVYRDITYYTF
TRBJ1-3 | . | TRBV27 | CASSSTGSSGNTIYF
TRBJ1-1 | medium-sized | TRBV6-6 | CASSRGFRTEAFF
TRBJ2-5 | once | TRBV6-5 | CASSYTVAGGETQYF
TRBJ2-7 | . | TRBV5-1 | CASNTPGTTTGSYEQYF
TRBJ1-3 | . | TRBV11-2 | CASSFGGSTIYF
TRBJ2-7 | . | TRBV11-2 | CASSLEEGAEQYF
TRBJ2-3 | . | TRBV14 | CASSQLTGITDTQYF
TRBJ1-3 | . | TRBV7-9 | CASSTTGAPGNTIYF
TRBJ2-1 | . | TRBV7-2 | CASSPQGGGQAQFF
TRBJ1-4 | . | TRBV5-6 | CASSGLGRLNEKLFF
TRBJ1-4 | . | TRBV15 | CATAKDSTNEKLFF
. | few | TRBV28 | CASSLGGIQVNEQYF
TRBJ1-1 | few | TRBV6-4 | CASSRTGNTEAFF
TRBJ2-5 | . | TRBV7-2 | CASSLGPGGETQYF
TRBJ1-1 | few | TRBV27 | CASRSGLGDRANTEAFF
TRBJ1-2 | . | TRBV28 | CASNRRGGYTF
TRBJ2-7 | . | TRBV4-1 | CASSQGLVPGYEQYF
TRBJ1-4 | . | TRBV29-1 | CSARTGGEKLFF
TRBJ1-1 | once | TRBV4-1 | CASSQERRRHFF
TRBJ2-2 | . | TRBV28 | CASRRGPQGTNTGELFF